Presented here are 26 T cell receptor beta chains from one specimen sequenced in a study of a mutant IDH1 vaccine in newly diagnosed glioma. Their antigen targets remain unknown. Sequenced by immunoSEQ multiplex PCR; TCRdb stores in-frame clones only, minus some. Among around 30,000 clones, about 80% were seen once, and the ten largest hold around 28%. The time point: week 47, end of study. What each vaccine dose contained was 300 ug of mutant IDH1 20-mer peptide, accompanied by topical imiquimod. Source: PBMCs, taken from a glioma patient whose treatment included an IDH1 peptide vaccine. Receptors originate from a man aged 30 to 39 with glioma.

This chain uses TRBV27 with TRBJ2-7; a weak D match, TRBD1 (5 bases). V was shortened by 4 bases and J by 7 bases, with 20 bases between the two germline ends. This CDR3 is built from 15 residues. The germline gives CDR1 MNHEY, CDR2 SMNVEV (reference sequence). CDR3 nucleotides: TGTGCCAGCAGTTCCTCGACACAGGTTGGGTTAGAGCAGTACTTC. Translation: CASSSSTQVGLEQYF.

The chain employs TRBV7-2 and TRBJ2-1; either TRBD1 or TRBD2 may fit D (5 bases each). V dropped 2 bases and J dropped 0 bases, with 8 bases sitting between them. This CDR3 region has 15 residues. The germline gives CDR1 SGHTA, CDR2 FQGNSA. The CDR3 bases are TGTGCCAGCAGCTTATCAGGGAGCTCCTACAATGAGCAGTTCTTC. It codes for CASSLSGSSYNEQFF. Full variable domain (missing parts from reference TRBV7-2 and TRBJ2-1): GAGVSQSPSNKVTEKGKDVELRCDPISGHTALYWYRQSLGQGLEFLIYFQGNSAPDKSGLPSDRFSAERTGGSVSTLTIQRTQQEDSAVYLCASSLSGSSYNEQFFGPGTRLTVL.

This chain joins TRBV9 and TRBJ1-3, with D maybe TRBD1 (5 bases). Germline CDR1 SGDLS, CDR2 YYNGEE. The V gene lost 1 base and the J gene lost 7 bases, with 9 bases spanning the gap. CDR3 length equals 13 residues. Written as DNA, the CDR3 is TGTGCCAGCAGCGTACCAGGGACGAACACCATATATTTT. It encodes CASSVPGTNTIYF.

This chain links TRBV6-5 with TRBJ2-7; D is uncertain. V shed 6 bases and J shed 2 bases, with 11 bases lying between them. The CDR3 has 13 residues. Germline-derived CDR1 and CDR2 are MNHEY and SVGAGI. DNA of the CDR3: TGTGCCAGCAGCGCCGGGCCAACCTACGAGCAGTACTTC. Its translation: CASSAGPTYEQYF.

This clone has just one count. The chain employs TRBV2 and TRBJ2-5; D not certain. The V end lost 4 bases, the J end lost 4 bases, and 13 bases lay between the germline ends. Germline CDR1 reads SNHLY; CDR2 reads FYNNEI. The CDR3 sequence is 14 residues long. The CDR3 nucleotides read TGTGCCAGCAGTGCCGACGGCGCCGGAGAGACCCAGTACTTC. Amino acid sequence: CASSADGAGETQYF.

This chain connects TRBV5-1 to TRBJ2-7; 8 bases are a match to TRBD2. The trim removed 5 bases at V and 3 bases at J, leaving 10 bases unmatched. The CDR3 has 15 amino acids. The germline V gene encodes CDR1 SGHRS and CDR2 YFSETQ. The chain's CDR3 is CASRKLAGTSYEQYF. The CDR3 region has the DNA TGCGCCAGCAGAAAGCTAGCGGGTACCAGCTACGAGCAGTACTTC.

The chain employs TRBV6-1 and TRBJ1-2; D is uncertain. V lost 6 bases to trimming and J lost 4 bases, with 15 bases between them. Germline loops: CDR1 MNHNS, CDR2 SASEGT. The CDR3 loop spans 14 amino acids. The CDR3 here is CASSPGLLPYGYTF. The CDR3 DNA is TGTGCCAGCAGCCCGGGTTTATTGCCCTATGGCTACACCTTC.

This clone was observed a handful of times. The chain uses TRBV4-1 and TRBJ1-2; TRBD1 is a possible D gene (6 bases). The CDR3 spans 17 residues. Germline CDR1 and CDR2: MGHRA and YSYEKL. V dropped 4 bases and J dropped 4 bases, with 22 bases sitting between them. The CDR3 sequence is CASSPGVQVGDFYGYTF. The DNA of the CDR3 is TGCGCCAGCAGCCCAGGGGTTCAGGTTGGGGATTTCTATGGCTACACCTTC.

V is TRBV4-3 and J is TRBJ2-7; D call uncertain. This CDR3 region has 14 residues. V was cut by 0 bases and J by 3 bases, with 9 bases left in between. CDR1 is LGHNA and CDR2 is YSLEER in the germline V gene. The DNA of the CDR3 is TGCGCCAGCAGCCAAGAATGGCAGGTCTACGAGCAGTACTTC. It codes for CASSQEWQVYEQYF.

The chain uses TRBV7-3 and TRBJ1-1; TRBD1 is a possible D gene (6 bases). Trimming shortened V by 0 bases and J by 8 bases, and 10 bases separated the two germline ends. CDR1 and CDR2 (germline): SGHTA, FQGTGA. The CDR3 loop spans 13 amino acids. CDR3 nucleotide sequence: TGTGCCAGCAGCTTAACCCCAGGGGAAGAAGCTTTCTTT. It is translated as CASSLTPGEEAFF.

This chain links TRBV5-6 with TRBJ1-5; 10 nucleotides agree with TRBD1. V gave up 3 bases and J gave up 0 bases; unmatched junction bases: 9. Germline V gene sequence: CDR1 SGHDT, CDR2 YYEEEE. This CDR3 comprises 18 residues. CDR3 protein: CASSSRQGALYSNQPQHF. The CDR3 nucleotides are TGTGCCAGCAGCTCGAGACAGGGGGCCCTTTATAGCAATCAGCCCCAGCATTTT. The variable domain in full, completed from reference TRBV5-6 and TRBJ1-5, reads DAGVTQSPTHLIKTRGQQVTLRCSPKSGHDTVSWYQQALGQGPQFIFQYYEEEERQRGNFPDRFSGHQFPNYSSELNVNALLLGDSALYLCASSSRQGALYSNQPQHFGDGTRLSIL.

The V and J genes are TRBV19 and TRBJ2-4, with 11 bases aligning to TRBD1. J was trimmed by 3 bases and V by 0 bases; bases with no gene match: 7. Germline assignment: CDR1 LNHDA and CDR2 SQIVND (reference sequence). CDR3 length equals 18 residues. Here the CDR3 DNA reads TGTGCCAGTAGTATAGATGGGCCGGACAGGGGGCACAAAAACATTCAGTACTTC. Translating gives CASSIDGPDRGHKNIQYF.

V and J are TRBV5-1 and TRBJ2-1; D unclear. Looked up from germline, CDR1 is SGHRS and CDR2 is YFSETQ. This CDR3 has 13 residues. V gave up 4 bases and J gave up 10 bases, with 15 bases separating them. CDR3 sequence reads: CASSADPVGEQFF. The CDR3 bases are TGCGCCAGCAGCGCAGACCCGGTGGGGGAGCAGTTCTTC.

This chain connects TRBV18 to TRBJ1-1; perhaps TRBD1 as D (5 bases). From germline, CDR1 is KGHSH and CDR2 LQKENI. The CDR3 loop spans 15 amino acids. V was clipped by 3 bases and J by 1 base, with 12 bases between them. CDR3 sequence: CASSPPNGGNTEAFF. The CDR3 nucleotides read TGTGCCAGCTCACCCCCGAATGGGGGGAACACTGAAGCTTTCTTT.

This chain links TRBV28 with TRBJ1-6, with unresolved D. The CDR3 covers 16 residues. V was shortened by 2 bases and J by 0 bases, with 8 bases between the two germline ends. Germline V lookup: CDR1 MDHEN, CDR2 SYDVKM. The CDR3 DNA reads TGTGCCAGCAGTTTACTGGCCAACTCCTATAATTCACCCCTCCACTTT. Protein product: CASSLLANSYNSPLHF. Filled out from reference TRBV28 and TRBJ1-6, the complete variable domain reads DVKVTQSSRYLVKRTGEKVFLECVQDMDHENMFWYRQDPGLGLRLIYFSYDVKMKEKGDIPEGYSVSREKKERFSLILESASTNQTSMYLCASSLLANSYNSPLHFGNGTRLTVT.

The chain couples TRBV10-1 to TRBJ1-2; a weak D match, TRBD1 (5 bases). This CDR3 is built from 12 residues. V lost 8 bases, J lost 7 bases, and 14 bases lay in between. The germline V gene has CDR1 WNHNN and CDR2 SYGVQD (reference sequence). CDR3 protein: CASPGDDCGYTF. The CDR3 DNA reads as TGCGCCAGCCCTGGGGACGACTGTGGCTACACCTTC.

The J gene is TRBJ2-3, the V gene TRBV7-9, with D perhaps assigned TRBD1 or TRBD2 (5 bases each). V lost 1 base, J lost 4 bases, and 9 bases lay in between. Germline lookup yields CDR1 SEHNR and CDR2 FQNEAQ (reference sequence). This CDR3 spans 14 amino acids. The CDR3, as DNA: TGTGCCAGCAGCTTAGTCAGGGACCCAGATACGCAGTATTTT. Its protein is CASSLVRDPDTQYF.

The gene calls are TRBV14 and TRBJ1-1; no clear D gene. The CDR3 has 11 residues. Germline lookup yields CDR1 SGHDN and CDR2 FVKESK. V lost 1 base, J lost 5 bases, and 2 bases lay in between. The CDR3 DNA sequence: TGTGCCAGCAGCCAAGCTACTGAAGCTTTCTTT. This gives the protein CASSQATEAFF.

The chain combines TRBV4-1 with TRBJ2-3, with no clear D. The CDR3 runs to 14 residues. Between the trimmed V and J ends, which lost 1 base and 4 bases, there was a span of 9 bases. Looked up from germline, CDR1 is MGHRA and CDR2 is YSYEKL. The CDR3: CASSQAGAADTQYF. Written as DNA, the CDR3 is TGCGCCAGCAGCCAAGCCGGAGCCGCAGATACGCAGTATTTT.

The chain is built from TRBV5-5 and TRBJ1-4, with D hard to call. Germline values: CDR1 SGHKS, CDR2 YYEKEE (reference sequence). The germline V and J ends were trimmed by 4 bases and 7 bases, with 14 bases remaining between them. CDR3 size: 14 residues. The CDR3 sequence: CASSQTQRGEKLFF. The CDR3 coding sequence is TGTGCCAGCAGCCAGACCCAGCGAGGTGAAAAACTGTTTTTT.

This sequence joins TRBV10-3 and TRBJ2-2, with 9 bases aligning to TRBD1. Losses at the gene ends were 0 bases for V and 1 base for J; bases not matched to a gene: 6. Germline V gene data show CDR1 as ENHRY and CDR2 as SYGVKD. This CDR3 is built from 18 residues. The DNA of the CDR3 is TGTGCCATCAGTGAGTCGGCCCCGGGACAGGGGAACACCGGGGAGCTGTTTTTT. Translation gives CAISESAPGQGNTGELFF.

The V call is TRBV9, the J call TRBJ2-3, with 9 bases lining up with TRBD2. J gave up 5 bases and V 4 bases, and 11 bases lay outside the gene matches. Per germline, CDR1 SGDLS and CDR2 YYNGEE. The CDR3 has 16 amino acids. The CDR3 bases are TGTGCCAGCAGCCAAGAGACTAGCGGCCTTCGAGATACGCAGTATTTT. This gives the protein CASSQETSGLRDTQYF.

V and J are TRBV29-1 and TRBJ1-2; possibly TRBD1 for D (5 bases). The CDR3 is 11 residues long. Trimming removed 4 bases from V and 7 bases from J, with 10 bases in between. Per germline, CDR1 SQVTM and CDR2 ANQGSEA. The DNA of the CDR3 is TGCAGCGTTGGCGAGGGGCTTGGCTACACCTTC. Protein product: CSVGEGLGYTF. The whole variable domain, filled in from reference TRBV29-1 and TRBJ1-2, reads SAVISQKPSRDICQRGTSLTIQCQVDSQVTMMFWYRQQPGQSLTLIATANQGSEATYESGFVIDKFPISRPNLTFSTLTVSNMSPEDSSIYLCSVGEGLGYTFGSGTRLTVV.

The gene calls are TRBV9 and TRBJ1-6; unclear D gene. The CDR3 consists of 13 residues. Germline loops: CDR1 SGDLS, CDR2 YYNGEE. Trimming shortened V by 0 bases and J by 8 bases, and 6 bases separated the two germline ends. CDR3 sequence (DNA): TGTGCCAGCAGCGTAGACGGAGATTCACCCCTCCACTTT. Protein: CASSVDGDSPLHF.

The CDR3 nucleotides are TGTGCCTGGGCCGGAGGGATTAGCGGGTCCTCCTACAATGAGCAGTTCTTC. Encoded protein: CAWAGGISGSSYNEQFF. The rearrangement joins TRBV30 to TRBJ2-1; 7 bases agree with TRBD2. The germline gives CDR1 GTSNPN, CDR2 SVGIG (reference sequence). The V gene end was trimmed by 5 bases and the J gene end by 0 bases; junction bases not matched to a gene: 13. CDR3 length: 17 residues.

This rearrangement joins TRBV30 to TRBJ2-7; D is unclear. V gave up 2 bases and J gave up 3 bases, with 11 bases separating them. In germline, CDR1 is GTSNPN, CDR2 SVGIG (reference sequence). The CDR3 covers 13 residues. In DNA form, the CDR3 reads TGTGCCTGGAGTTTAGATGGTTACTACGAGCAGTACTTC. This encodes CAWSLDGYYEQYF.